This record concerns one T cell receptor beta chain sequence. Its antigen is unknown. The sample is drawn from a study of identical twins. Study-wide points: The authors noted that invariant MAIT and iNKT cells could partly confound zero-insertion analyses.

TCRdb passed the 5' RACE reads through MiXCR, listing each CDR3 protein once. The sample gives about 520,000 distinct CDR3 sequences, about 20% of which show up once; approximately 0.95% is in the top ten. The same sample was also studied in work on T cells expressing NK-cell markers. From that study: About six donors showed dominant NKG2C+ clonotypes comprising roughly 1.0-7.5% of their CD8+ T cells.

This clonotype was sampled from a woman between 18 and 29 years old in good health. The material sequenced was CD4+ T cells sorted from blood.

The CDR3 spells CASSSLSGYSYEQYF. The DNA of the CDR3 is TGTGCCAGCAGTAGTCTATCGGGATATTCCTACGAGCAGTACTTC. This chain links TRBV12-3 or TRBV12-4 with TRBJ2-7, with D tentatively TRBD2 (5 bases). There are 15 residues in the CDR3. Trimming shortened V by 5 bases and J by 1 base, and 15 bases separated the two germline ends.